The clone carrying this T cell receptor (beta chain) appeared many times. Its specificity is unknown. These data come from a study of T cells in Graves' hyperthyroidism and ophthalmopathy. Study outcomes and limitations: Stable hyperthyroidism was told apart from ophthalmopathy by a model built on 13 V-J features. The majority of expanded thyroid clonotypes above 0.001 also appeared in blood.

Stability of Graves' hyperthyroidism was defined as absent ophthalmopathy progression within 18 months. There were TCR beta CDR3 regions amplified from RNA transcripts. TCR CDR3 regions were first amplified by RT-PCR with HTBI primers. One entry per CDR3 protein, called by TCRdb with MiXCR from the multiplex PCR reads. The sample carries fewer than 750,000 distinct CDR3 sequences, 35% to 55% recorded once. This CDR3 has 14 residues. V shed 4 bases and J shed 5 bases, with 14 bases lying between them. CDR1 MGHRA and CDR2 YSYEKL come from the germline V gene. Sequencing used peripheral blood or thyroid tissue (not recorded which). This receptor was taken from a young woman with Graves' hyperthyroidism. This chain links TRBV4-1 with TRBJ1-1, with a weak D call TRBD1 (5 bases). The CDR3 reads CASSLVAGETEAFF. CDR3 nucleotide sequence: TGCGCCAGCAGCCTCGTGGCGGGGGAAACTGAAGCTTTCTTT.